Each of the 15 T cell receptor beta chains below was sequenced from the same sample in a study of cytomegalovirus exposure and HLA in healthy donors. PCR primers comprised 60 Vbeta and 13 Jbeta primers. The assay was immunoSEQ multiplex PCR, and TCRdb's table has in-frame clones only and misses some. The data contain some 170,000 clones, around 80% of them singletons. The specimen was PBMCs. These receptor sequences come from a man between 18 and 29 years old in good health and CMV-seropositive.

The count of this clone is one. The CDR3 DNA follows: TGTGCCAGCTCGATGACGGGAGATTCGATCGGGAATCAGCCCCAGCATTTT. This gives the protein CASSMTGDSIGNQPQHF. The chain carries TRBV18 and TRBJ1-5, with D hard to call. V lost 6 bases and J 4 bases, leaving 22 bases between the germline ends. Germline CDR1 reads KGHSH; CDR2 reads LQKENI. This CDR3 has 17 residues.

The CDR3 is CASSRGQDNQPQHF. CDR3 sequence (DNA): TGTGCCAGCAGCCGCGGACAGGACAATCAGCCCCAGCATTTT. The chain employs TRBV5-6 and TRBJ1-5; 7 nucleotides line up with TRBD1. J gave up 3 bases and V 4 bases, and 4 bases lay outside the gene matches. CDR1 and CDR2 (germline): SGHDT, YYEEEE. CDR3 size: 14 residues.

The chain is built from TRBV7-9 and TRBJ2-7, with TRBD1 identical over 7 bases. V shed 3 bases, J shed 7 bases, and the junction held 3 bases outside the gene matches. CDR1 is SEHNR, CDR2 FQNEAQ, per germline (reference sequence). The CDR3 consists of 12 residues. The CDR3 sequence: CASSFSGGEQYF. In nucleotides, the CDR3 is TGTGCCAGCAGCTTTTCAGGGGGTGAGCAGTACTTC.

J is TRBJ1-2 and V is TRBV11-2; D remains unclear. Germline CDR1 SGHAT, CDR2 FQNNGV. The CDR3 is 14 amino acids. The germline V and J ends were trimmed by 0 bases and 8 bases, with 13 bases remaining between them. DNA of the CDR3: TGTGCCAGCAGCTTAGATGTAGCCGTTCACGGCTACACCTTC. Its protein is CASSLDVAVHGYTF. Combining the CDR3 with reference TRBV11-2 and TRBJ1-2 gives the whole variable domain EAGVAQSPRYKIIEKRQSVAFWCNPISGHATLYWYQQILGQGPKLLIQFQNNGVVDDSQLPKDRFSAERLKGVDSTLKIQPAKLEDSAVYLCASSLDVAVHGYTFGSGTRLTVV.

This clone turned up a few times. The chain employs TRBV7-9 and TRBJ2-1; D is perhaps TRBD2 (6 bases). The CDR3 runs to 16 residues. The germline V gene encodes CDR1 SEHNR and CDR2 FQNEAQ (reference sequence). With 5 bases removed from V and 7 bases from J, the gap between germline ends came to 21 bases. CDR3 bases: TGTGCCAGCAGCCCCCTGGCCCTAGCGTTAGGAAATGAGCAGTTCTTC. Translation gives CASSPLALALGNEQFF.

The chain uses TRBV19 and TRBJ2-3, with D uncertain. The CDR3 is made up of 13 amino acids. Germline V gene sequence: CDR1 LNHDA, CDR2 SQIVND (reference sequence). The V end lost 7 bases, the J end lost 4 bases, and 12 bases lay between the germline ends. The CDR3 DNA is TGTGCCAGTACCGATTGGAGTTCAGATACGCAGTATTTT. It yields the protein CASTDWSSDTQYF.

The chain carries TRBV12-5 and TRBJ2-2; D is ambiguous. V was trimmed by 1 base and J by 0 bases, leaving 12 bases between them. The CDR3 runs 17 residues. Germline assignment: CDR1 LGHNT and CDR2 FRNRAP. CDR3 bases: TGTGCTAGTGGTTTGGACCGGCAGGCCGCGAACACCGGGGAGCTGTTTTTT. Residues: CASGLDRQAANTGELFF.

The chain joins TRBV28 to TRBJ1-3; TRBD1 matches 7 bases. CDR3 length: 16 amino acids. From germline, CDR1 is MDHEN and CDR2 SYDVKM. The J segment lost 3 bases and the V segment lost 5 bases, leaving 10 bases of the junction unmatched. The CDR3 nucleotides are TGTGCCAGCAGTCCCCTCTACAGGGGAAGTGGAAACACCATATATTTT. Its protein is CASSPLYRGSGNTIYF.

The chain uses TRBV5-6 and TRBJ1-2; D unclear. The V end lost 0 bases, the J end lost 5 bases, and 5 bases lay between the germline ends. The CDR3 runs to 12 residues. CDR1 SGHDT and CDR2 YYEEEE come from the germline V gene. CDR3 nucleotides: TGTGCCAGCAGCTTGGACTGGTATGGCTACACCTTC. Its translation is CASSLDWYGYTF.

The chain couples TRBV27 to TRBJ2-7; TRBD2 matches 7 bases. With 6 bases clipped from V and 4 bases from J, the junction kept 9 bases outside the gene matches. The CDR3 is 14 amino acids. Germline V gene sequence: CDR1 MNHEY, CDR2 SMNVEV (reference sequence). For the CDR3, the DNA is TGTGCCAGCAGCCCCCCGGGAGCGGGGTACGAGCAGTACTTC. Translated: CASSPPGAGYEQYF.

This chain links TRBV11-3 with TRBJ2-2; D perhaps matches TRBD1 (5 bases). Trimming took 0 bases from V and 6 from J, leaving 8 bases between them. In germline, CDR1 is SGHNT, CDR2 YENEEA. This CDR3 is built from 14 residues. CDR3 coding DNA: TGTGCCAGCAGCTTAGATAGGGGCGCCGGGGAGCTGTTTTTT. Translation: CASSLDRGAGELFF.

The V and J genes are TRBV5-1 and TRBJ2-2, with no clear D. The CDR3 consists of 16 residues. V lost 5 bases to trimming and J lost 0 bases, with 14 bases between them. Germline CDR1 SGHRS, CDR2 YFSETQ. CDR3 bases: TGCGCCAGCAGTTTCGAACAGCAACCGAACACCGGGGAGCTGTTTTTT. It yields the protein CASSFEQQPNTGELFF.

V gene TRBV29-1 combines with J gene TRBJ2-5, with D possibly matching TRBD1 (5 bases). The end of the DNA fits TRBJ2-7 better, so the J call may be wrong. The CDR3 has 13 residues. The germline CDR1 and CDR2 sequences are SQVTM and ANQGSEA. This chain's CDR3 is CSVDSDSSYEQYF. DNA of the CDR3: TGCAGCGTTGACTCAGACAGCTCCTACGAGCAGTACTTC.

This sequence joins TRBV7-8 and TRBJ1-6; 10 nucleotides align to TRBD1. The CDR3 is 18 residues long. V gave up 1 base and J gave up 7 bases; unmatched junction bases: 10. Germline-derived CDR1 and CDR2 are SGHVS and FQNEAQ. The chain's CDR3 is CASSLVVSGQGTNSPLHF. The CDR3 region has the DNA TGTGCCAGCAGCTTAGTTGTATCGGGACAGGGGACGAATTCACCCCTCCACTTT.

The chain employs TRBV5-6 and TRBJ2-7; weak D call: TRBD1 (5 bases). The CDR3 runs 14 residues. Trimming stripped 4 bases from V and 4 bases from J, with 15 bases between. Germline CDR1 SGHDT, CDR2 YYEEEE. The CDR3 coding sequence is TGTGCCAGCAGCCTCTCAGGGTTACTATACGAGCAGTACTTC. Residues: CASSLSGLLYEQYF.